This T cell receptor (beta chain) comes out of a study of CD8+ T cells in alopecia areata. Study summary: Treated patients were given 5 to 10 mg oral tofacitinib twice daily. Study-level results: Greater clonality was observed in lesional scalp samples, especially alopecia totalis/universalis, versus normal scalp.

Deletions cut 1 base from V and 3 bases from J, with 6 bases between. The CDR3 runs to 13 residues. Germline CDR1 is GTSNPN and CDR2 is SVGIG (reference sequence). After isolation, RNA underwent reverse transcription to generate cDNA as the sequencing template. Here immunoSEQ multiplex PCR was the method, and the copy in TCRdb shows in-frame clones only, minus some. The sample has about 270,000 clones, over 45% seen once. For this clone: Its antigen is unidentified. Other nucleotide sequences from this sample produce the same CDR3.

Stated treatment: oral pan-JAK inhibitor, 5-10 mg twice daily. Specimen: CD4+ T cells sorted from blood, collected at roughly week 53, from a patient treated with tofacitinib. This receptor was obtained from a human donor with alopecia areata. V gene TRBV30 combines with J gene TRBJ1-4; D perhaps matches TRBD1 (5 bases). CDR3 in DNA: TGTGCCTGGAGTGGACAGCCTAATGAAAAACTGTTTTTT. The encoded protein is CAWSGQPNEKLFF.